These 30 T cell receptor beta chains came from one sample sequenced in a study of low-dose radiotherapy and immunotherapy resistance in tumors. TRAV- and TRBV-specific primers primed first-strand cDNA, covering alpha and beta chains. With a V-primer adapter and a constant-region primer, TCRs were amplified for about 20 PCR cycles. TCRdb processed the reads anew with MiXCR; each CDR3 protein has one entry. The repertoire has more than 6,000 distinct CDR3 sequences, roughly 62% of them found once; the top ten carry more than 8.5%. All receptors come from a human donor with advanced metastatic prostate, ovarian, gallbladder or colorectal cancer (not recorded which). This table probably holds off-target reads from a library built for another chain.

V usage is TRBV24-1 and J usage is TRBJ2-5; 10 bases are shared with TRBD1. The germline CDR1 and CDR2 sequences are KGHDR and SFDVKD. The CDR3 spans 14 residues. The ends lost 4 bases at V and 5 bases at J; junction bases unmatched: 3. The CDR3 DNA follows: TGTGCCACCAGTGAGGGACAGGGGACGGAGACCCAGTACTTC. Translated: CATSEGQGTETQYF.

This clonotype has more than one count but fewer than ten. The CDR3 DNA follows: TGTGCCAGCAGTGAAGGGGACAGGGGGGGGATTAGGCCCCAGCATTTT. The encoded protein is CASSEGDRGGIRPQHF. The chain is built from TRBV25-1 and TRBJ1-5; 11 positions agree with TRBD1. The germline CDR1 and CDR2 sequences are MGHDK and SYGVNS. This CDR3 comprises 16 residues. J lost 9 bases, V lost 2 bases, and 9 bases had no gene match.

This clonotype appeared a few times. The chain joins TRBV5-1 to TRBJ1-6; tentatively, D is TRBD1 (5 bases). The germline CDR1 and CDR2 sequences are SGHRS and YFSETQ. The V gene lost 5 bases and the J gene lost 12 bases, with 9 bases spanning the gap. The CDR3 has 11 residues. Written as DNA, the CDR3 is TGCGCCAGCAGTGAAAGGGGACCCCTCCACTTT. Translation: CASSERGPLHF. The full variable domain, completed using reference TRBV5-1 and TRBJ1-6, is KAGVTQTPRYLIKTRGQQVTLSCSPISGHRSVSWYQQTPGQGLQFLFEYFSETQRNKGNFPGRFSGRQFSNSRSEMNVSTLELGDSALYLCASSERGPLHFGNGTRLTVT.

The chain uses TRBV18 and TRBJ1-4; 11 bases are shared with TRBD1. The CDR3 extends over 15 amino acids. V dropped 3 bases and J dropped 6; count of bases not matched to a gene: 3. Per germline, CDR1 KGHSH and CDR2 LQKENI. CDR3 sequence: CASSPRTGGHEKLFF. The DNA of the CDR3 is TGTGCCAGCTCACCTCGGACAGGGGGCCATGAAAAACTGTTTTTT.

This clonotype was detected only once. The gene calls are TRBV6-2 or TRBV6-3 and TRBJ1-6, with D tentatively TRBD1 (6 bases). Germline V gene lookup returns CDR1 MNHEY and CDR2 SVGEGT. The CDR3 covers 14 residues. V was trimmed by 2 bases and J by 13 bases, leaving 15 bases between them. The chain's CDR3 is CASSYGQGPSPLHF. The CDR3 DNA reads TGTGCCAGCAGTTACGGGCAGGGGCCATCCCCCCTCCACTTT.

Here the CDR3 reads CASSPGAGDNVEQFF. In nucleotides, the CDR3 is TGTGCCAGCTCACCAGGAGCGGGTGATAATGTAGAGCAGTTCTTC. The chain combines TRBV18 with TRBJ2-1, with D possibly TRBD2 on 6 matching bases. CDR1 KGHSH and CDR2 LQKENI come from the germline V gene. The length of the CDR3 is 15 residues. The V end was cut by 2 bases, the J end by 10 bases, with 18 bases between.

The chain has TRBV14 and TRBJ1-6, with unresolved D. This CDR3 has 13 residues. V shed 8 bases and J shed 7 bases, with 12 bases lying between them. Germline CDR1 and CDR2: SGHDN and FVKESK. The CDR3 loop reads CASQRVPNSPLHF. CDR3 nucleotides: TGTGCCAGCCAGCGAGTCCCCAATTCACCCCTCCACTTT.

This clonotype was observed a handful of times. This sequence joins TRBV5-4 and TRBJ2-4, with 8 bases identical to TRBD2. V gave up 4 bases and J gave up 3 bases; unmatched junction bases: 3. The CDR3 covers 14 residues. Germline lookup yields CDR1 SGHNT and CDR2 YYREEE (reference sequence). CDR3 loop: CASSPGGVKNIQYF. The CDR3 region has the DNA TGTGCCAGCAGCCCGGGGGGGGTCAAAAACATTCAGTACTTC.

This chain connects TRBV12-3 or TRBV12-4 to TRBJ1-1, with TRBD1 as a possible D gene (6 bases). The V gene lost 1 base and the J gene lost 5 bases, with 11 bases spanning the gap. The CDR3 runs 14 residues. The CDR3 protein is CASSLGTGRTEAFF. DNA for the CDR3: TGTGCCAGCAGTTTAGGAACAGGGAGAACTGAAGCTTTCTTT.

This rearrangement joins TRBV20-1 to TRBJ2-1, with 7 bases identical to TRBD2. Germline CDR1 is DFQATT and CDR2 is SNEGSKA (reference sequence). Trimming cost V 6 bases and J 2 bases; bases outside gene matches: 7. The CDR3 totals 14 residues. The CDR3 loop is CSAGLGLAYNEQFF. CDR3 nucleotide sequence: TGCAGTGCGGGTTTAGGACTAGCCTACAATGAGCAGTTCTTC.

The genes are TRBV24-1 and TRBJ2-2; 13 nucleotides match TRBD2. Germline trimming cut 3 bases from V and 8 bases from J; bases unmatched to any gene: 8. This CDR3 is built from 17 residues. Germline loops: CDR1 KGHDR, CDR2 SFDVKD. This CDR3 is CATSDPTLAGGRGELFF. CDR3 in DNA: TGTGCCACCAGTGATCCGACACTAGCGGGAGGGCGTGGGGAGCTGTTTTTT.

The V and J genes are TRBV12-3 or TRBV12-4 and TRBJ1-6; D is unclear. The CDR3 sequence is 14 residues long. Trimming pared 1 base from V and 9 bases from J, leaving 10 bases between. This CDR3 reads CASSLGALGSPLHF. In DNA, the CDR3 is TGTGCCAGCAGTTTAGGAGCGTTGGGTTCACCCCTCCACTTT.

The chain uses TRBV7-2 and TRBJ2-5; D is tentatively TRBD1 or TRBD2 (5 bases each). The CDR3 extends over 15 amino acids. Germline values: CDR1 SGHTA, CDR2 FQGNSA. With 1 base removed from V and 4 bases from J, the gap between germline ends came to 13 bases. The CDR3 region has the DNA TGTGCCAGCAGCTTAGGGGGCTATGGGGGAGAGACCCAGTACTTC. It encodes CASSLGGYGGETQYF.

This sequence joins TRBV27 and TRBJ2-2; D is perhaps TRBD2 (6 bases). Germline-derived CDR1 and CDR2 are MNHEY and SMNVEV (reference sequence). This CDR3 comprises 14 residues. Trimming removed 8 bases at V and 6 bases at J, with 16 bases between. CDR3 DNA: TGTGCCAGCGCTTCGGAGGGGCGCCCCGGGGAGCTGTTTTTT. Its protein product is CASASEGRPGELFF.

The V and J genes are TRBV2 and TRBJ2-3; D perhaps matches TRBD1 (5 bases). CDR1 SNHLY and CDR2 FYNNEI come from the germline V gene. CDR3 length: 13 amino acids. V lost 11 bases, J lost 2 bases, and 14 bases lay in between. CDR3 region: CAHRRGTTDTQYF. In nucleotides, the CDR3 is TGTGCCCACCGAAGGGGTACCACAGATACGCAGTATTTT.

As regards this clonotype: Mismatch with germline at one junction end may stem from a read error. J is TRBJ1-2 and V is TRBV28; D is unresolved. CDR3 size: 12 residues. Germline V gives CDR1 MDHEN, CDR2 SYDVKM. In nucleotides, the CDR3 is TGTGCCAGCAGTTTCTCGGAGGGTCCCGTATTGTTC. It is translated as CASSFSEGPVLF.

This clonotype has only one observation. The rearrangement uses TRBV6-5 and TRBJ2-2; weak D call: TRBD1 (6 bases). V lost 7 bases, J lost 0 bases, and 9 bases lay in between. Germline V gives CDR1 MNHEY, CDR2 SVGAGI. The CDR3 covers 14 residues. CDR3 in DNA: TGTGCCAGCACCGGGACACCGAACACCGGGGAGCTGTTTTTT. Protein product: CASTGTPNTGELFF.

The chain couples TRBV27 to TRBJ1-1; no reliable D call. The CDR3 runs to 13 residues. Trimming pared 8 bases from V and 5 bases from J, leaving 15 bases between. Germline V gives CDR1 MNHEY, CDR2 SMNVEV (reference sequence). The DNA of the CDR3 is TGTGCCAGCGCCTCAGTCGTCAGTACTGAAGCTTTCTTT. Encoded protein: CASASVVSTEAFF.

The chain combines TRBV28 with TRBJ1-5, with 9 bases matching TRBD1. CDR3 length: 14 amino acids. V gave up 4 bases and J gave up 6 bases; unmatched junction bases: 4. CDR1 and CDR2 (germline): MDHEN, SYDVKM. The CDR3 sequence: CASSSGTGLQPQHF. The CDR3 nucleotides read TGTGCCAGCAGTTCCGGGACAGGGCTTCAGCCCCAGCATTTT.

V usage is TRBV9 and J usage is TRBJ2-7, with D perhaps matching TRBD2 (6 bases). CDR1 SGDLS and CDR2 YYNGEE come from the germline V gene. The CDR3 is 11 residues long. The V and J ends lost 5 bases and 6 bases respectively, with 9 bases between them. The CDR3: CASSRGGEQYF. CDR3 in DNA: TGTGCCAGCAGTAGGGGAGGCGAGCAGTACTTC.

This rearrangement joins TRBV6-5 to TRBJ1-1; possibly TRBD1 for D (5 bases). CDR1 and CDR2 from the germline V gene are MNHEY and SVGAGI. CDR3 size: 13 residues. V lost 0 bases and J lost 10, with 12 bases in between. CDR3 amino acids: CASSYSEGQGAFF. In DNA form, the CDR3 reads TGTGCCAGCAGTTACTCGGAGGGGCAGGGAGCTTTCTTT.

J is TRBJ2-5 and V is TRBV9; 14 bases align to TRBD2. Unmatched junction bases numbered 11, after V lost 3 bases and J lost 10 bases. Germline CDR1 SGDLS, CDR2 YYNGEE. The CDR3 runs to 16 residues. CDR3 DNA sequence: TGTGCCAGCAGCGCGGGGACTAGCGGGAGACCAAGAGTCCAGTACTTC. Translated: CASSAGTSGRPRVQYF.

J is TRBJ2-1 and V is TRBV3-1; D unresolved. The ends were cut back, 0 bases at V and 6 bases at J, with 12 bases in the middle. CDR3 length equals 15 residues. The germline V gene has CDR1 LGHDT and CDR2 YNNKEL (reference sequence). CDR3 in amino acids: CASSQEGRVANEQFF. DNA for the CDR3: TGTGCCAGCAGCCAAGAGGGTAGGGTAGCCAATGAGCAGTTCTTC.

The chain combines TRBV5-8 with TRBJ2-4, with 7 bases identical to TRBD1. This CDR3 is built from 19 residues. Germline values: CDR1 SGHTS, CDR2 YDEGEE. The junction had 12 bases not matched to a gene; V was cut back by 0 bases and J by 0 bases. The CDR3 is CASSLGQGGSPLAKNIQYF. The CDR3 DNA reads TGTGCCAGCAGCTTGGGACAGGGTGGCTCCCCTTTAGCCAAAAACATTCAGTACTTC.

The chain recombines TRBV6-5 with TRBJ2-4; TRBD2 matches 7 bases. V lost 6 bases to trimming and J lost 9 bases; unmatched junction nucleotides: 11. The length of the CDR3 is 14 residues. The germline gives CDR1 MNHEY, CDR2 SVGAGI. This CDR3 reads CASSVGAGRGIQYF. The CDR3, as DNA: TGTGCCAGCAGCGTGGGAGCGGGAAGAGGCATTCAGTACTTC.

The chain is built from TRBV3-1 and TRBJ2-1; perhaps TRBD2 as D (6 bases). CDR3 size: 15 residues. From germline, CDR1 is LGHDT and CDR2 YNNKEL (reference sequence). The germline V and J ends were trimmed by 1 base and 10 bases, with 17 bases remaining between them. CDR3 sequence: CASSQVIGGLGEQFF. The CDR3 DNA is TGTGCCAGCAGCCAAGTAATCGGGGGACTGGGGGAGCAGTTCTTC.

V is TRBV24-1 and J is TRBJ2-3, with 9 bases lining up with TRBD1. The V gene's germline CDR1 is KGHDR and CDR2 SFDVKD. Unmatched junction bases numbered 8, after V lost 5 bases and J lost 6 bases. The CDR3 contains 15 residues. The CDR3 DNA sequence: TGTGCCACCAGTGGACCGGGACAGGGACAGGATACGCAGTATTTT. Translation gives CATSGPGQGQDTQYF.

This sequence joins TRBV12-3 or TRBV12-4 and TRBJ1-5, with a weak D call TRBD1 (5 bases). Trimming shortened V by 5 bases and J by 10 bases, and 12 bases separated the two germline ends. The CDR3 has 12 residues. CDR3 nucleotides: TGTGCCAGCAGTCTCGAGGGGTCACCCCAGCATTTT. Translation: CASSLEGSPQHF.

This chain connects TRBV18 to TRBJ1-4; a possible D gene is TRBD1 (6 bases). The V gene lost 2 bases and the J gene lost 7 bases, with 8 bases spanning the gap. The V gene's germline CDR1 is KGHSH and CDR2 LQKENI. The CDR3 is 13 amino acids. In nucleotides, the CDR3 is TGTGCCAGCTCACCAACAGGGCGTGAAAAACTGTTTTTT. This sequence encodes CASSPTGREKLFF.

The rearrangement uses TRBV9 and TRBJ1-2, with D unresolved. Germline values: CDR1 SGDLS, CDR2 YYNGEE. The V gene lost 6 bases and the J gene lost 4 bases, with 10 bases spanning the gap. The CDR3 runs 12 residues. The CDR3 loop reads CASTPGGYGYTF. CDR3 DNA: TGTGCCAGCACTCCGGGTGGCTATGGCTACACCTTC. Variable domain in full (rest from reference TRBV9 and TRBJ1-2): DSGVTQTPKHLITATGQRVTLRCSPRSGDLSVYWYQQSLDQGLQFLIQYYNGEERAKGNILERFSAQQFPDLHSELNLSSLELGDSALYFCASTPGGYGYTFGSGTRLTVV.